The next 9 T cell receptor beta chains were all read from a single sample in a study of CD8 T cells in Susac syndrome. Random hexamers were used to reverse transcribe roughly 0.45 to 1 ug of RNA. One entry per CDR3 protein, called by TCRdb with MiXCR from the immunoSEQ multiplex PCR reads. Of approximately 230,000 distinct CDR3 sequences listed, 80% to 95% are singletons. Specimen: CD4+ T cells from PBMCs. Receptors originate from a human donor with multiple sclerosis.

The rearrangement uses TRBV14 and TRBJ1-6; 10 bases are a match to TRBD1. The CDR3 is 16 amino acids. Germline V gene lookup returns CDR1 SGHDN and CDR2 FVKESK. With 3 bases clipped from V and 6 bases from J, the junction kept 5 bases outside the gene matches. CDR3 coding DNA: TGTGCCAGCAGCCATCGACAGGGGGCGAGTAATTCACCCCTCCACTTT. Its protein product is CASSHRQGASNSPLHF.

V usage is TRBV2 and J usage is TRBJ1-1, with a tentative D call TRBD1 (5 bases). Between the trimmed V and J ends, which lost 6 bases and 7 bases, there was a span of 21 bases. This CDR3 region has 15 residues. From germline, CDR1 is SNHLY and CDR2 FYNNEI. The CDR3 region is CASRAYGIFQGEAFF. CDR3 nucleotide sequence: TGTGCCAGCAGGGCCTATGGGATTTTTCAGGGTGAAGCTTTCTTT.

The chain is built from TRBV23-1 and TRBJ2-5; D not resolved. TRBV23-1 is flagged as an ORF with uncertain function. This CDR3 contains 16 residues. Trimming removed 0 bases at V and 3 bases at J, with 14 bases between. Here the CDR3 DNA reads TGCGCCAGCAGTCAATCTTTGGCAGCCGGAGAAGAGACCCAGTACTTC. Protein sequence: CASSQSLAAGEETQYF.

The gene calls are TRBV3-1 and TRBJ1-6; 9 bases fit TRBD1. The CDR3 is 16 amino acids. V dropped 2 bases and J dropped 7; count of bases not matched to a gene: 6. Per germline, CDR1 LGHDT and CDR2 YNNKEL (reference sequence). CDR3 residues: CASSQFPGQGNSPLHF. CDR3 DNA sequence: TGTGCCAGCAGCCAATTCCCGGGACAGGGAAATTCACCCCTCCACTTT.

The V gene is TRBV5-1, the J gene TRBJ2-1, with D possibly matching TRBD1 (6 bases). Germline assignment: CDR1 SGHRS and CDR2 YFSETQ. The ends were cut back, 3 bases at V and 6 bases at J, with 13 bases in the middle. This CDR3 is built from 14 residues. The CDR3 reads CASSWVDSSNEQFF. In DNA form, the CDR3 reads TGCGCCAGCAGCTGGGTGGACAGTTCCAATGAGCAGTTCTTC.

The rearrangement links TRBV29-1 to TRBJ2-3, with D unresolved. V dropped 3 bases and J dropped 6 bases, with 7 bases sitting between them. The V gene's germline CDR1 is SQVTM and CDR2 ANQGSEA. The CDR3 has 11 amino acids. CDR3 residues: CSVDPGDTQYF. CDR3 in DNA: TGCAGCGTTGATCCCGGGGATACGCAGTATTTT.

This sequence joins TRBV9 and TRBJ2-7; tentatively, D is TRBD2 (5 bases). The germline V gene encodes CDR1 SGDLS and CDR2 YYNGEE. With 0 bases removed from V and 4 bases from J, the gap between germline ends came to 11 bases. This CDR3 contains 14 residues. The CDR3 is CASSVAGRGYEQYF. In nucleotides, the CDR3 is TGTGCCAGCAGCGTAGCTGGTCGAGGGTACGAGCAGTACTTC.

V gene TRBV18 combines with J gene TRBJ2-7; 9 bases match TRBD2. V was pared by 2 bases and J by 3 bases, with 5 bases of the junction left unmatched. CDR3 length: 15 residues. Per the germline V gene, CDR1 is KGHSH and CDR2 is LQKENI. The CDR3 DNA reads TGTGCCAGCTCACCAGGTAGCGGGGGATTCTACGAGCAGTACTTC. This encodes CASSPGSGGFYEQYF.

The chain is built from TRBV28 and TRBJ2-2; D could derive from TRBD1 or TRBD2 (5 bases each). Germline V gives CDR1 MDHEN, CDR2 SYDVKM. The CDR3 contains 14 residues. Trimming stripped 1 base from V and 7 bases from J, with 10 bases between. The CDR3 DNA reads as TGTGCCAGCAGTTTATATGGGGGAGTCGGGGAGCTGTTTTTT. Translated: CASSLYGGVGELFF.